This T cell receptor beta chain was documented in a study of shared clonotypes between healthy human individuals. Whole-study results and caveats: Generally, estimated richness proved larger in naive subsets than it did in memory subsets.

This table comes from immunoSEQ multiplex PCR, and its TCRdb copy is limited to in-frame clones, with some not included. The repertoire holds fewer than 1.4 million clones, 70% to 80% seen once, with roughly 0.55% in the top ten. Concerning this clone: Its antigen is not identified.

The germline gives CDR1 GTSNPN, CDR2 SVGIG (reference sequence). The CDR3 is 16 residues long. J lost 6 bases, V lost 1 base, and 7 bases had no gene match. The sample taken for sequencing was memory CD4+ T cells from PBMCs. The subset was: CD45RA-negative fraction. This chain joins TRBV30 and TRBJ1-5, with TRBD1 identical over 12 bases. The clonotype comes from a man between 18 and 35 years old in good health. Some clones in this sample may be carry-over from other donors' samples. CDR3 protein: CAWSGGQGAFFQPQHF. CDR3 coding DNA: TGTGCCTGGAGTGGGGGACAGGGGGCCTTCTTTCAGCCCCAGCATTTT.